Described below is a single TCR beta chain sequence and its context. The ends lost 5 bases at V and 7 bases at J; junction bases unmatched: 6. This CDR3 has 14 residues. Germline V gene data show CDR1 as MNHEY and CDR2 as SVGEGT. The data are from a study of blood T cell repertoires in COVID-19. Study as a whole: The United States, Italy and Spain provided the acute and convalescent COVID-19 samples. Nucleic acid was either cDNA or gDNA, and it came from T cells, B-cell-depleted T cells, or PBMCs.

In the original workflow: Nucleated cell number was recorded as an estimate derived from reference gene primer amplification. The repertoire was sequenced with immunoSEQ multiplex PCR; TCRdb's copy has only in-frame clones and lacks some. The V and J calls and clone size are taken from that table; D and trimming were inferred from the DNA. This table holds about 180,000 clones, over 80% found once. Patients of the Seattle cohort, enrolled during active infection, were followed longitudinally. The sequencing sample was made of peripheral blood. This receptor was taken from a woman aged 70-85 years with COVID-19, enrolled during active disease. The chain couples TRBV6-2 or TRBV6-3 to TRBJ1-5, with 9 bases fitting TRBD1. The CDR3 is CASSPTGGRQPQHF. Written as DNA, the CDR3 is TGTGCCAGCAGTCCAACAGGGGGCCGCCAGCCCCAGCATTTT.